These T cell receptor beta chains were read from a single sample in a study of blood T cell repertoires in COVID-19. TCRdb keeps only in-frame clones here, not all; method: immunoSEQ multiplex PCR. The table includes more than 350,000 clones, around nine tenths detected once. Sequenced material: PBMCs or T cells enriched from blood (not recorded which). These TCRs come from a woman aged 50 to 65 who had recovered from COVID-19. Each CDR3 is given with its conserved first and last residue. Fields, in order: V gene, D gene, CDR3 length, J gene, CDR3 protein, CDR3 DNA. D genes are given only for firm matches.

TRBV12-3/TRBV12-4,-,13,TRBJ1-1,CASSLFQNTEAFF,TGTGCCAGCAGTTTATTTCAGAACACTGAAGCTTTCTTT
TRBV2,-,15,TRBJ2-3,CASSDWRVRADTQYF,TGTGCCAGCAGTGATTGGCGGGTTCGGGCAGATACGCAGTATTTT
TRBV5-8,-,12,TRBJ1-5,CASSFSGQPQHF,TGTGCCAGCAGCTTCTCGGGTCAGCCCCAGCATTTT
TRBV5-1,-,15,TRBJ1-1,CASSLDGQSNTEAFF,TGCGCCAGCAGCTTGGACGGACAGTCGAACACTGAAGCTTTCTTT
TRBV19,-,14,TRBJ1-6,CASSIRTANSPLHF,TGTGCCAGTAGTATTAGGACAGCAAATTCACCCCTCCACTTT
TRBV3-1/TRBV3-2,-,13,TRBJ1-5,CASSQTPNQPQHF,TGTGCCAGCAGCCAGACACCGAATCAGCCCCAGCATTTT
TRBV2,-,12,TRBJ2-5,CASSFQRETQYF,TGTGCCAGCAGTTTCCAGCGAGAGACCCAGTACTTC
TRBV6-5,TRBD1,14,TRBJ1-1,CASSYAGQRTEAFF,TGTGCCAGCAGTTACGCGGGACAGCGCACTGAAGCTTTCTTT
TRBV5-1,TRBD1,16,TRBJ1-2,CASSLGALDRNYGYTF,TGCGCCAGCAGCTTGGGGGCCCTGGACAGGAACTATGGCTACACCTTC
TRBV7-2,TRBD2,14,TRBJ2-5,CASSWTSRGETQYF,TGTGCCAGCAGCTGGACTAGTCGCGGAGAGACCCAGTACTTC
TRBV2,-,13,TRBJ2-7,CASRDSWAGEQYF,TGTGCCAGCAGGGACAGTTGGGCGGGCGAGCAGTACTTC
TRBV18,-,16,TRBJ1-1,CASSPNTRQLNTEAFF,TGTGCCAGCTCACCTAACACACGACAGTTGAACACTGAAGCTTTCTTT
TRBV7-9,TRBD1,19,TRBJ2-6,CASSPLRDRAHDGANVLTF,TGTGCCAGCAGCCCTCTCCGGGACAGGGCTCACGACGGGGCCAACGTCCTGACTTTC
TRBV15,-,13,TRBJ2-5,CATSRDSGETQYF,TGTGCCACCAGCAGAGACTCCGGGGAGACCCAGTACTTC
TRBV7-2,-,15,TRBJ2-5,CASSPQGGTGETQYF,TGTGCCAGCAGCCCCCAGGGAGGCACTGGCGAGACCCAGTACTTC
TRBV10-3,-,15,TRBJ1-6,CAIGWQGQNNSPLHF,TGTGCCATCGGGTGGCAAGGACAGAATAATTCACCCCTCCACTTT
TRBV19,TRBD2,17,TRBJ2-2,CASSTGTSGGYRGELFF,TGTGCCAGTAGTACTGGGACTAGCGGGGGATACCGGGGGGAGCTGTTTTTT
TRBV19,-,12,TRBJ1-1,CASIKGYTEAFF,TGTGCCAGTATAAAGGGGTATACTGAAGCTTTCTTT
TRBV6-1,TRBD1,15,TRBJ2-5,CASSEKGQGPGTQYF,TGTGCCAGCAGTGAAAAGGGACAGGGCCCTGGGACCCAGTACTTC
TRBV2,-,14,TRBJ1-4,CASRVYSTNEKLFF,TGTGCCAGCCGGGTTTACTCAACTAATGAAAAACTGTTTTTT
TRBV2,-,13,TRBJ1-2,CASSESVSGRTQF,TGTGCCAGCAGTGAATCGGTTTCGGGCAGGACTCAGTTC
TRBV30,TRBD2,16,TRBJ2-5,CAWSTQATGGRETQYF,TGTGCCTGGAGTACCCAAGCGACGGGGGGAAGGGAGACCCAGTACTTC
TRBV7-9,-,14,TRBJ1-2,CASSLDAGNYGYTF,TGTGCCAGCAGCTTAGATGCAGGAAACTATGGCTACACCTTC
TRBV19,-,19,TRBJ2-3,CASSIVSWATRGDADTQYF,TGTGCCAGTAGTATAGTCTCTTGGGCAACCAGGGGCGATGCAGATACGCAGTATTTT
TRBV5-6,-,13,TRBJ2-7,CASSLKPGYEQYF,TGTGCCAGCAGCTTGAAGCCCGGCTACGAGCAGTACTTC
TRBV14,-,14,TRBJ1-2,CASRDSGSHYGYTF,TGTGCCAGCAGGGACAGCGGTAGTCACTATGGCTACACCTTC
TRBV27,TRBD1,15,TRBJ2-7,CASKPTGTGVSEQYF,TGTGCCAGCAAACCCACCGGGACAGGGGTTAGCGAGCAGTACTTC
TRBV5-1,-,14,TRBJ1-2,CASSLADSNYGYTF,TGCGCCAGCAGCTTGGCCGACTCTAACTATGGCTACACCTTC
TRBV5-5,-,13,TRBJ2-2,CASSFANTGELFF,TGTGCCAGCAGCTTCGCGAACACCGGGGAGCTGTTTTTT
TRBV5-8,TRBD1,16,TRBJ1-2,CASSLGGTGVAQGYTF,TGTGCCAGCAGCTTGGGCGGGACAGGGGTTGCACAGGGCTACACCTTC